Presented here are 32 T cell receptor beta chains from one specimen sequenced in a study of post-analysis software for immune sequencing data. No cognate antigen is known for these TCRs. Study conclusions and caveats: The study found TRBV5-6, TRBV5-1 and TRBV20-1 among roughly 5 TRBV segments more frequent in patients than controls.

cDNA libraries of TCR beta carried unique molecular identifiers. TCRdb independently ran MiXCR on the PCR reads; one entry per CDR3 protein. The sample lists roughly 670,000 distinct CDR3 sequences; 55% to 60% were seen once. Sequenced: blood. These receptors were collected from a girl aged 2-10 years with multiple sclerosis.

This sequence joins TRBV3-1 and TRBJ2-1, with TRBD2 identical over 11 bases. Germline V gene data show CDR1 as LGHDT and CDR2 as YNNKEL (reference sequence). With 2 bases clipped from V and 3 bases from J, the junction kept 9 bases outside the gene matches. The CDR3 runs 18 residues. The CDR3 DNA is TGTGCCAGCAGCCAACCAGGGGTGACTAGCGGGGACTACAATGAGCAGTTCTTC. It specifies CASSQPGVTSGDYNEQFF.

This rearrangement joins TRBV6-5 to TRBJ2-7; TRBD1 agrees at 7 bases. The CDR3 contains 14 residues. CDR1 is MNHEY and CDR2 is SVGAGI in the germline V gene. The V gene end was trimmed by 2 bases and the J gene end by 3 bases; junction bases not matched to a gene: 4. The CDR3 region has the DNA TGTGCCAGCAGTTACCGGGGACAGCTCTACGAGCAGTACTTC. Its protein product is CASSYRGQLYEQYF.

The gene calls are TRBV9 and TRBJ2-6, with TRBD1 identical over 10 bases. Germline V gives CDR1 SGDLS, CDR2 YYNGEE. V was clipped by 2 bases and J by 0 bases; unmatched bases: 5. The CDR3 has 18 residues. The CDR3 loop reads CASSVGQGVLSGANVLTF. Written as DNA, the CDR3 is TGTGCCAGCAGCGTCGGACAGGGGGTTCTCTCTGGGGCCAACGTCCTGACTTTC.

This clonotype was observed a handful of times. The V call is TRBV7-2, the J call TRBJ2-3; 9 bases map to TRBD2. This CDR3 contains 17 residues. CDR1 is SGHTA, CDR2 FQGNSA, per germline. V trimming: 6 bases; J trimming: 0 bases; junction bases outside the gene matches: 10. CDR3 sequence (DNA): TGTGCCAGCAGACTCCCGACTAGCGGTACTAGCACAGATACGCAGTATTTT. Encoded protein: CASRLPTSGTSTDTQYF.

The V gene is TRBV20-1, the J gene TRBJ1-2, with 8 bases matching TRBD1. V lost 3 bases and J lost 8; bases outside the gene matches: 2. This CDR3 contains 11 residues. From germline, CDR1 is DFQATT and CDR2 SNEGSKA (reference sequence). CDR3 loop: CSASSGGGYTF. CDR3 nucleotides: TGCAGTGCTAGCTCAGGGGGCGGCTACACCTTC.

The rearrangement joins TRBV7-4 to TRBJ2-7; D remains unclear. Trimming removed 3 bases from V and 2 bases from J, with 17 bases in between. CDR3 length equals 16 residues. Germline loops: CDR1 SGHVT, CDR2 SQSDAQ. The DNA for the CDR3 is TGTGCCAGCAGCTTCCCTATTACCGTGGCTGCCTACGAGCAGTACTTC. Protein product: CASSFPITVAAYEQYF.

The V call is TRBV7-2, the J call TRBJ2-5; D may be TRBD2 (7 bases). The germline CDR1 and CDR2 sequences are SGHTA and FQGNSA. V was pared by 4 bases and J by 5 bases, with 17 bases between. This CDR3 spans 15 amino acids. CDR3 nucleotide sequence: TGTGCCAGCAGCTCCGAGGGGGGGCGGGCCGAGACCCAGTACTTC. It translates to CASSSEGGRAETQYF.

This clonotype was seen a single time. The chain recombines TRBV4-2 with TRBJ2-7, with 10 nucleotides matching TRBD2. Germline CDR1 LGHNA, CDR2 YNFKEQ. Germline trimming cut 3 bases from V and 5 bases from J; bases unmatched to any gene: 7. This CDR3 contains 15 residues. CDR3 protein: CASSQRGTSDHEQYF. The CDR3 nucleotides read TGTGCCAGCAGCCAGCGCGGGACTAGCGACCACGAGCAGTACTTC.

This chain joins TRBV29-1 and TRBJ2-3, with 12 bases fitting TRBD2. Unmatched junction bases numbered 6, after V lost 6 bases and J lost 2 bases. The CDR3 runs 15 residues. Germline-derived CDR1 and CDR2 are SQVTM and ANQGSEA. The CDR3 DNA reads TGCAGCGTCGACGGACTAGCGGGACTCACAGATACGCAGTATTTT. Amino acids: CSVDGLAGLTDTQYF.

The chain carries TRBV20-1 and TRBJ2-7, with D perhaps matching TRBD2 (5 bases). Germline assignment: CDR1 DFQATT and CDR2 SNEGSKA (reference sequence). Trimming pared 3 bases from V and 1 base from J, leaving 13 bases between. The CDR3 loop spans 14 amino acids. The CDR3 here is CSARGPSHSYEQYF. Here the CDR3 DNA reads TGCAGTGCTAGGGGTCCTAGCCATTCCTACGAGCAGTACTTC.

The CDR3 spells CASSMGLAYDNEQFF. CDR3 nucleotide sequence: TGCGCCAGCAGCATGGGACTAGCGTACGACAATGAGCAGTTCTTC. V gene TRBV5-1 combines with J gene TRBJ2-1; 10 bases are shared with TRBD2. Germline CDR1 and CDR2: SGHRS and YFSETQ. This CDR3 spans 15 amino acids. Germline trimming cut 4 bases from V and 5 bases from J; bases unmatched to any gene: 6.

In its sample, this clonotype was seen a few times. The gene calls are TRBV7-2 and TRBJ2-1; 7 bases agree with TRBD2. This CDR3 has 13 residues. Germline values: CDR1 SGHTA, CDR2 FQGNSA. Trimming cost V 5 bases and J 9 bases; bases outside gene matches: 7. CDR3 loop: CASSPRRGSEQFF. The CDR3 DNA is TGTGCCAGCAGCCCGCGGCGGGGGTCTGAGCAGTTCTTC.

This sequence joins TRBV6-6 and TRBJ2-1; D ambiguous. V gave up 2 bases and J gave up 9 bases, with 8 bases separating them. Germline CDR1 and CDR2: MNHNY and SVGAGI (reference sequence). The CDR3 contains 12 residues. The CDR3 DNA is TGTGCCAGCAGTTACGGAGTAGTTGAGCAGTTCTTC. This gives the protein CASSYGVVEQFF.

The V call is TRBV3-1, the J call TRBJ2-2, with D hard to call. The CDR3 contains 13 residues. The germline CDR1 and CDR2 sequences are LGHDT and YNNKEL (reference sequence). V shed 6 bases and J shed 5 bases, with 10 bases lying between them. CDR3 in amino acids: CASSSSLTGELFF. The CDR3, as DNA: TGTGCCAGCAGTTCAAGCCTGACCGGGGAGCTGTTTTTT.

The chain is built from TRBV7-8 and TRBJ1-4; 7 nucleotides agree with TRBD1. V was clipped by 6 bases and J by 5 bases; unmatched bases: 9. The CDR3 contains 15 residues. Germline V gene sequence: CDR1 SGHVS, CDR2 FQNEAQ. The CDR3: CASSTSGTENEKLFF. In DNA, the CDR3 is TGTGCCAGCAGTACCTCCGGGACAGAGAATGAAAAACTGTTTTTT.

This chain joins TRBV10-3 and TRBJ2-1; D ambiguous. The V end was cut by 0 bases, the J end by 9 bases, with 12 bases between. The CDR3 is made up of 14 amino acids. CDR1 ENHRY and CDR2 SYGVKD come from the germline V gene. In DNA, the CDR3 is TGTGCCATCAGTGAGTCAGGAGTGAGTACTGAGCAGTTCTTC. This gives the protein CAISESGVSTEQFF.

The gene calls are TRBV6-2 or TRBV6-3 and TRBJ2-1; 14 bases are shared with TRBD2. V gave up 5 bases and J gave up 7 bases; unmatched junction bases: 4. The germline CDR1 and CDR2 sequences are MNHEY and SVGEGT. CDR3 length: 15 residues. CDR3 sequence reads: CASSRLAGGPNEQFF. CDR3 sequence (DNA): TGTGCCAGCAGTAGACTAGCGGGGGGGCCGAATGAGCAGTTCTTC.

CDR3 sequence: CASSPEIYNEQFF. In DNA, the CDR3 is TGCGCCAGCAGCCCTGAGATTTACAATGAGCAGTTCTTC. V gene TRBV5-1 combines with J gene TRBJ2-1; D is undetermined. The CDR3 sequence is 13 residues long. CDR1 SGHRS and CDR2 YFSETQ come from the germline V gene. Between the trimmed V and J ends, which lost 4 bases and 4 bases, there was a span of 9 bases.

The chain uses TRBV20-1 and TRBJ1-1; 7 bases line up with TRBD1. This CDR3 is 14 amino acids long. With V trimmed by 7 bases and J by 0 bases, 8 bases remained unmatched. Germline V gene lookup returns CDR1 DFQATT and CDR2 SNEGSKA (reference sequence). The CDR3 region is CSVLKGTVNTEAFF. For the CDR3, the DNA is TGCAGTGTTCTCAAAGGGACAGTGAACACTGAAGCTTTCTTT.

This clonotype was picked up one time. This chain links TRBV7-2 with TRBJ2-1; the match to TRBD2 covers 13 bases. Per the germline V gene, CDR1 is SGHTA and CDR2 is FQGNSA. The ends lost 8 bases at V and 5 bases at J; junction bases unmatched: 3. The CDR3 contains 14 residues. CDR3 coding DNA: TGTGCCAGCTGCGGACTAGCGGGGGACAATGAGCAGTTCTTC. Its protein product is CASCGLAGDNEQFF.

This clonotype was counted a few times. The rearrangement joins TRBV6-4 to TRBJ2-1; the match to TRBD1 covers 7 bases. V lost 0 bases to trimming and J lost 6 bases; unmatched junction nucleotides: 5. The CDR3 is 15 residues long. Germline CDR1 and CDR2: MRHNA and SNTAGT. CDR3 amino acids: CASSDSEQGSNEQFF. For the CDR3, the DNA is TGTGCCAGCAGTGACTCGGAACAGGGGTCCAATGAGCAGTTCTTC.

The V and J genes are TRBV20-1 and TRBJ2-1; a possible D gene is TRBD2 (5 bases). V gave up 5 bases and J gave up 7 bases, with 18 bases separating them. This CDR3 comprises 14 residues. Germline lookup yields CDR1 DFQATT and CDR2 SNEGSKA (reference sequence). The CDR3, as DNA: TGCAGTGCTGGCCCCGGGAACCGTGGGAATGAGCAGTTCTTC. It encodes CSAGPGNRGNEQFF.

J is TRBJ2-3 and V is TRBV6-2 or TRBV6-3; 9 bases fit TRBD1. Germline loops: CDR1 MNHEY, CDR2 SVGEGT. J was trimmed by 3 bases and V by 2 bases; bases with no gene match: 9. This CDR3 has 17 residues. The DNA of the CDR3 is TGTGCCAGCAGTTACAGTCCCGGGACAGGGACGACAGATACGCAGTATTTT. Amino acids: CASSYSPGTGTTDTQYF.

This chain uses TRBV4-1 with TRBJ2-7, with D possibly TRBD1 on 6 matching bases. TRBJ2-5 explains the end of the DNA better; the J call may be wrong. The germline gives CDR1 MGHRA, CDR2 YSYEKL. The CDR3 is 16 residues long. The CDR3 loop reads CASSQERMGAQETQYF. CDR3 sequence (DNA): TGCGCCAGCAGCCAAGAGAGGATGGGGGCCCAGGAGACCCAGTACTTC.

V gene TRBV4-2 combines with J gene TRBJ2-5; 9 bases line up with TRBD1. Near its end, the DNA agrees better with TRBJ2-7, so the J call may be wrong. Germline-derived CDR1 and CDR2 are LGHNA and YNFKEQ. This CDR3 contains 17 residues. This CDR3 reads CASSQSDGTGYSYEQYF. Here the CDR3 DNA reads TGTGCCAGCAGCCAAAGCGACGGGACAGGGTATTCCTACGAGCAGTACTTC.

The chain uses TRBV5-4 and TRBJ1-6, with D perhaps TRBD1 (6 bases). The germline V gene has CDR1 SGHNT and CDR2 YYREEE (reference sequence). With 5 bases removed from V and 0 bases from J, the gap between germline ends came to 18 bases. This CDR3 is built from 18 residues. The CDR3 reads CASSSGGIQGSYNSPLHF. CDR3 bases: TGTGCCAGCAGTTCTGGGGGGATACAGGGCTCCTATAATTCACCCCTCCACTTT.

This clonotype has a single count. A much more abundant neighbour one base away suggests this may be a read error. V is TRBV7-2 and J is TRBJ2-7; 9 bases align to TRBD2. The CDR3 extends over 14 amino acids. Germline CDR1 reads SGHTA; CDR2 reads FQGNSA. The trim removed 5 bases at V and 0 bases at J, leaving 2 bases unmatched. CDR3 coding DNA: TGTGCCAGCAGCCGGACTAGCGACTCCTACGAGCAGTACTTC. This sequence encodes CASSRTSDSYEQYF. Full variable domain (outside the CDR3, taken from reference TRBV7-2 and TRBJ2-7): GAGVSQSPSNKVTEKGKDVELRCDPISGHTALYWYRQSLGQGLEFLIYFQGNSAPDKSGLPSDRFSAERTGGSVSTLTIQRTQQEDSAVYLCASSRTSDSYEQYFGPGTRLTVT.

The chain links TRBV13 to TRBJ2-3, with 7 bases aligning to TRBD2. The V and J ends lost 2 bases and 0 bases, in that order; junction bases with no gene match: 2. The germline V gene encodes CDR1 PRHDT and CDR2 FYEKMQ (reference sequence). The CDR3 spans 15 residues. The CDR3, as DNA: TGTGCCAGCAGCTTAAAGACTAGCAGCACAGATACGCAGTATTTT. It specifies CASSLKTSSTDTQYF.

The rearrangement uses TRBV15 and TRBJ2-5; possible D gene TRBD1, 6 bases. This CDR3 is built from 14 residues. In germline, CDR1 is LNHNV, CDR2 YYDKDF (reference sequence). V was trimmed by 0 bases and J by 3 bases, leaving 8 bases between them. In DNA, the CDR3 is TGTGCCACCAGCAGAGATCCAGGGGAAGAGACCCAGTACTTC. It translates to CATSRDPGEETQYF.

The chain uses TRBV10-3 and TRBJ2-1; D possibly corresponds to TRBD2 (6 bases). The V gene's germline CDR1 is ENHRY and CDR2 SYGVKD. This CDR3 region has 14 residues. Trimming cost V 2 bases and J 5 bases, with 10 bases left between them. The CDR3 protein is CAISERGGDNEQFF. The CDR3 region has the DNA TGTGCCATCAGTGAGCGGGGCGGGGACAATGAGCAGTTCTTC.

In nucleotides, the CDR3 is TGTGCCAGCAGTTGGACGGACAGTAACACTGAAGCTTTCTTT. This sequence encodes CASSWTDSNTEAFF. The gene calls are TRBV6-6 and TRBJ1-1; weak D call: TRBD1 (6 bases). CDR3 length: 14 amino acids. The V end lost 4 bases, the J end lost 2 bases, and 11 bases lay between the germline ends. Looked up from germline, CDR1 is MNHNY and CDR2 is SVGAGI (reference sequence).

V gene TRBV5-1 combines with J gene TRBJ2-7; D is tentatively TRBD1 or TRBD2 (6 bases each). The CDR3 is made up of 11 amino acids. Germline assignment: CDR1 SGHRS and CDR2 YFSETQ. The ends were cut back, 4 bases at V and 6 bases at J, with 8 bases in the middle. The CDR3 here is CASSGGLEQYF. DNA of the CDR3: TGCGCCAGCAGCGGGGGGCTCGAGCAGTACTTC.